This note documents a single T cell receptor beta chain sequence. Peripheral blood CD8+ and CD4+ T cells were profiled by TCR beta sequencing. Negative isolation yielded CD4+ and CD8+ T cells, and FACS enriched TEMRA cells. This record comes from a study of CD8 T cells in Susac syndrome. Study as a whole: At the time their blood was drawn, patients with Susac syndrome were either therapy-naive, on corticosteroids (with some of them also receiving intravenous immunoglobulin), or on intravenous immunoglobulin alone.

Random hexamers were used to reverse transcribe the RNA input (0.5 to 1 ug). TCRdb re-analysed the immunoSEQ multiplex PCR reads in MiXCR, keeping a single row per CDR3 protein. Seen here are roughly 88,000 distinct CDR3 sequences, roughly 96% observed once, and the top ten hold roughly 0.4%. Germline V gives CDR1 SQVTM, CDR2 ANQGSEA. V shed 5 bases and J 7 bases; nucleotides not matched to a gene: 7. There are 13 residues in the CDR3. The rearrangement links TRBV29-1 to TRBJ2-1; TRBD2 aligns across 8 bases. The sequenced sample was CD8+ T cells from PBMCs. The clonotype comes from a human donor with Susac syndrome. In nucleotides, the CDR3 is TGCAGCGTTCGAACTAGCGGTGAGAATGAGCAGTTCTTC. Protein: CSVRTSGENEQFF.